This entry features one TCR beta chain sequence. This clonotype was seen many times. Its recognized antigen is unknown. No base qualities exist here, and no much larger clone lies one base off it. Library preparation used 5' RACE. Sequencing was carried out with a NextSeq 500. To allow correction of PCR and sequencing errors, the TCR library protocol tagged every TCR cDNA molecule with a unique molecular identifier. Per the authors' processing: TCR identification, UMI-based error correction and CDR3 extraction were all carried out with Decombinator tools. TCRs above a frequency of 2 per 1,000, corresponding to the top 1% of the tumor frequency distribution, were defined as expanded. Renyi diversity was calculated using the R vegan package after each repertoire was subsampled 100 times to 5,000 TCRs. To build CDR3 similarity networks, amino acid triplet string-kernel similarity was used, and CDR3s were connected when their pairwise similarity was above 0.82. TCRdb passed the public sequencing reads through fastp at Q25 and MiXCR, retaining productive beta sequences. Records with the same CDR3 protein are collapsed into one entry carrying the most frequent genes and DNA. TCRdb, not the authors, supplied the V and J calls. The sample table contains roughly 48,000 distinct CDR3 sequences; only one count was recorded for under 6% of them. Clones ranked in the top ten supply approximately 12% of the sample.

This sample is drawn from a study of spatial heterogeneity in lung cancer (dated by TCRdb to the late 2010s). Broadly, across the study: More beta-chain than alpha-chain transcripts were consistently detected, likely reflecting higher beta-chain transcript abundance. In the raw uncorrected reads, each unique combination of TCR and UMI appeared on average more than ten times. The study quantitatively compared TCR alpha and beta repertoires across multiple tumor regions, matched nontumor lung and blood in non-small cell lung cancer. Nonsynonymous mutation counts, determined by whole-exome sequencing of tumor tissue, were related to features of the TCR repertoire. At surgery, both alpha and beta chains were TCR-sequenced in fewer than 250 tumor regions, approximately 64 matched nontumor lung samples and over 50 PBMC samples. Overall study results and their limits: Ubiquitous expanded tumor TCRs showed up in blood more often at tumor resection than at routine follow-up. Confirming at a functional level the hypothesis that regional TCRs recognize regional mutations was considered to require additional single-cell paired TCR alpha and beta sequencing.

The germline V gene (reference sequence) provides CDR1 MNHEY and CDR2 SMNVEV. V loses 5 bases of germline sequence and J loses 9 bases, and the interval between the two ends is 17 bases. The CDR3, cysteine through phenylalanine, is 14 amino acids long. Only the CDR3 region is kept as DNA, spanning 42 bases read in frame from base 1. The time point tag for this specimen amounts to: sample taken at primary tumor resection. The donors were more than 60 patients from the lung TRACERx cohort who had early-stage, untreated non-small cell lung cancer. TCR sequencing used whole RNA extracted from tumor and nontumor lung tissue, or from cryopreserved PBMC samples, without cell sorting. Only patients for whom sufficient RNA was available from at least two tumor regions were selected for TCR sequencing.

The sample consisted of PBMCs, taken at surgery. This chain joins TRBV27 to TRBJ2-1; the D gene is possibly TRBD1, with 5 bases matching. The sequence was obtained from a male donor with early-stage non-small cell lung cancer. The CDR3 protein: CASSLSQDGAEQFF. The nucleotide sequence reads TGTGCCAGCAGTCTTTCACAGGACGGCGCTGAGCAGTTCTTC.